Listed here is a single T cell receptor (beta chain). The entry originates in a study of OX40 agonist ivuxolimab in advanced cancers. The CDR3 is 13 amino acids. V lost 7 bases and J lost 7; bases outside the gene matches: 6. Germline V gene data show CDR1 as MNHNS and CDR2 as SASEGT. TCRdb's table, derived via immunoSEQ multiplex PCR, lists solely in-frame clones and lacks some. Of 65,000 to 95,000 clones listed, about 90% are singletons. The chain employs TRBV6-1 and TRBJ1-5; 8 bases are shared with TRBD1. Specimen: CD4+ or CD8+ T cells sorted from blood, collected in a trial of the OX40 agonist ivuxolimab. This TCR was sampled from an adult with an advanced solid tumor such as melanoma, head and neck, liver or kidney cancer. This CDR3 is CASISGGGQPQHF. The CDR3 DNA reads TGTGCCAGCATATCAGGGGGCGGACAGCCCCAGCATTTT.